Listed below are T cell receptor beta chains from one sample, sequenced in a study of cytomegalovirus exposure and HLA in healthy donors. TCRdb keeps only in-frame clones here, not all; method: immunoSEQ multiplex PCR. The table has around 280,000 clones, roughly 90% seen once; the top ten hold around 2.1%. What was sequenced was PBMCs. The receptors were sampled from a woman aged 18-29 years in good health and CMV-seronegative. CDR3s leave out the opening cysteine and the closing phenylalanine or tryptophan. D genes are given only for firm matches.

V: TRBV5-8; D: TRBD1; CDR3: ASSFLSGTGVYTEAF
V: TRBV11-2; D: NA; CDR3: ASRQLNTEAF
V: TRBV2; D: NA; CDR3: ASSPVFGGRDEQY
V: TRBV9; D: NA; CDR3: ASSVVSYGELF
V: TRBV9; D: TRBD1; CDR3: ASSPQGDYGYT
V: TRBV14; D: NA; CDR3: ASSQDRNRDTSRRGSNQPQH
V: TRBV5-1; D: NA; CDR3: ASRQQGQETQY
V: TRBV30; D: TRBD2; CDR3: AWTSGFSKETQY
V: TRBV10-2; D: NA; CDR3: ASSESAGNTEAF
V: TRBV12-5; D: NA; CDR3: ASGLGGGSHNEQF
V: TRBV27; D: NA; CDR3: ASSLGGSSYNEQF
V: TRBV21-1; D: NA; CDR3: ASSKAPTAHNSPLH
V: TRBV7-6; D: TRBD1; CDR3: ASSFPPPGTAEYSQETQY
V: TRBV5-1; D: TRBD1; CDR3: ASSLAGTGLAEAF
V: TRBV5-5; D: NA; CDR3: ASSLDGYQPQH